This T cell receptor (beta chain) stems from a study of control samples from healthy donors and cancer patients. The CDR3 is 16 amino acids. Germline V gene lookup returns CDR1 SGHRS and CDR2 YFSETQ. Trimming pared 3 bases from V and 4 bases from J, leaving 19 bases between. Some clones are missing from TCRdb's copy, which holds only in-frame ones; the method was immunoSEQ multiplex PCR. The sample lists around 49,000 clones, around nine tenths seen once, with about 1.6% in the top ten. Source material: PBMCs. The source of this sequence is a man between 40 and 49 years old with colorectal cancer. The gene calls are TRBV5-1 and TRBJ2-5; D may be TRBD1 (7 bases). The CDR3 protein is CASSYGGNPGGETQYF. The DNA of the CDR3 is TGCGCCAGCAGCTACGGCGGGAACCCAGGGGGAGAGACCCAGTACTTC.